The present entry profiles one TCR beta chain with its context. As yet, its antigen is unknown. TCRdb's table, derived via immunoSEQ multiplex PCR, lists solely in-frame clones and lacks some. The data contain some 110,000 clones, about 90% of them singletons. The data were obtained in a study of graft-versus-host responses after intestinal transplantation. Whole-study context: Multivisceral, liver-intestinal, or isolated intestinal grafts were transplanted into recipients.

Germline loops: CDR1 KGHSH, CDR2 LQKENI. CDR3 length equals 17 residues. Whole-study results and caveats: High graft-versus-host to host-versus-graft clonal ratios were found in allografts of patients who had graft-donor T cell macrochimerism.

Sample: unstimulated CD4+ T cells sorted from spleen or lymph node cells, taken before intestinal transplant. The clonotype comes from a human donor who received an intestinal transplant. The J gene is TRBJ2-3, the V gene TRBV18, with TRBD1 matching over 8 bases. The J call may be in error: the DNA end matches TRBJ1-5 better. CDR3 nucleotides: TGTGCCAGCTCACCCGTTGGACAGGGTGTTCTGACAGATACGCAGCATTTT. Translated, it gives CASSPVGQGVLTDTQHF.